These 3 T cell receptor beta chains were all obtained from the same sample, sequenced in a study of shared T cell receptors in the human thymus. The assay was immunoSEQ multiplex PCR, and TCRdb's table has in-frame clones only and misses some. Among about 610,000 clones listed, over 75% were seen once. These sequences were also reported in another study, on human thymus T cells.

Sequencing used thymocytes. The source of these receptors is a boy in the first two years of life with a congenital heart defect.

V gene TRBV19 combines with J gene TRBJ1-2; 11 bases align to TRBD1. V lost 6 bases to trimming and J lost 8 bases; unmatched junction nucleotides: 5. From germline, CDR1 is LNHDA and CDR2 SQIVND (reference sequence). The CDR3 loop spans 13 amino acids. In nucleotides, the CDR3 is TGTGCCAGTAGCGGACAGGGGGCAGGGGGCTACACCTTC. It is translated as CASSGQGAGGYTF.

The rearrangement links TRBV6-6 to TRBJ2-5, with D unresolved. This CDR3 has 15 amino acids. Trimming cost V 0 bases and J 4 bases, with 12 bases left between them. CDR1 and CDR2 (germline): MNHNY, SVGAGI (reference sequence). The CDR3 nucleotides read TGTGCCAGCAGTTACTCGATAGTTGCGCGAGAGACCCAGTACTTC. It encodes CASSYSIVARETQYF.

V usage is TRBV29-1 and J usage is TRBJ2-1; possible D gene TRBD2, 5 bases. The CDR3 contains 15 residues. CDR1 is SQVTM and CDR2 is ANQGSEA in the germline V gene. Deletions cut 7 bases from V and 3 bases from J, with 19 bases between. Here the CDR3 DNA reads TGCAGCGCTCCCCATTGGGTCGGGGACTACAATGAGCAGTTCTTC. It yields the protein CSAPHWVGDYNEQFF.